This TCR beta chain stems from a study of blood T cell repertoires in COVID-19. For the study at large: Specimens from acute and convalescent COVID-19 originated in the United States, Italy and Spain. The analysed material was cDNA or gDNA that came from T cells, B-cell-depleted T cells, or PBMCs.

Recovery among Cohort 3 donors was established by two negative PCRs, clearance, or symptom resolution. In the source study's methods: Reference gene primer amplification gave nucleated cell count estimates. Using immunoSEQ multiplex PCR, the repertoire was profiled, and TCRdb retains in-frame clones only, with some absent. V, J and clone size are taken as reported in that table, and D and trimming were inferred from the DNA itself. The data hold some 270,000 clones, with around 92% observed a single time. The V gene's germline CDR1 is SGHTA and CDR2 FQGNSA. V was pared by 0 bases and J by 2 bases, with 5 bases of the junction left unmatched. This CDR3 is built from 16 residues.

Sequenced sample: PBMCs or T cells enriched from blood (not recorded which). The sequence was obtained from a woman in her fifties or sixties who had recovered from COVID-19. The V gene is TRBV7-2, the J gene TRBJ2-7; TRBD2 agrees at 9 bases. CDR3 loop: CASSLAAGGKAYEQYF. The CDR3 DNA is TGTGCCAGCAGCTTAGCGGCGGGGGGGAAGGCCTACGAGCAGTACTTC.